The 2 T cell receptor beta chains presented below share a single source sample, sequenced in a study of identical twins. TCRdb re-analysed the 5' RACE reads in MiXCR, keeping a single row per CDR3 protein. Of around 1.7 million distinct CDR3 sequences listed, 32% are singletons. The sample taken for sequencing was cord blood. All receptors derive from a newborn girl in good health.

V and J are TRBV7-2 and TRBJ1-3; TRBD1 agrees at 7 bases. The CDR3 length is 16 residues. V lost 0 bases and J lost 2; bases outside the gene matches: 4. Germline V gene sequence: CDR1 SGHTA, CDR2 FQGNSA. CDR3 bases: TGTGCCAGCAGCTTAGCGTCCAGGGGGACTGGAAACACCATATATTTT. It translates to CASSLASRGTGNTIYF.

In this sample, this clonotype turned up a few times. The CDR3 loop is CATSGASGGRIDEQFF. The CDR3, as DNA: TGTGCCACCAGTGGGGCTAGCGGGGGGCGAATTGATGAGCAGTTCTTC. This chain uses TRBV24-1 with TRBJ2-1; TRBD2 matches at 11 bases. Germline V lookup: CDR1 KGHDR, CDR2 SFDVKD. The CDR3 has 16 residues. After removal of 5 bases from V and 8 bases from J, the junction contained 10 bases not matched to a gene.